A selection of T cell receptor beta chains follows, all from one sample in a study of shared clonotypes between healthy human individuals. Sequencing used immunoSEQ multiplex PCR; TCRdb keeps in-frame clones, though not all of them. The table has about 820,000 clones, 92% seen once. Sequencing used naive CD8+ T cells sorted from blood. The source is a man between 25 and 39 years old in good health. CDR3s include the opening cysteine and the closing phenylalanine or tryptophan. The order of the fields is V gene, J gene, clone size, D gene, CDR3 DNA, CDR3 protein. The D gene is left open where the match is weak. Clone sizes are given selectively: once, few, many, or a class where the clone is expanded.

>TRBV9|TRBJ2-3|NA|NA
TGTGCCAGCAGCGTAGGATTCATACAGGGGACTAGCACAGATACGCAGTATTTT
CASSVGFIQGTSTDTQYF
>TRBV6-4|TRBJ2-1|few|TRBD2
TGTGCCAGCAGTGTCATAGCGGGAGGGGGCGATGAGCAGTTCTTC
CASSVIAGGGDEQFF
>TRBV6-5|TRBJ2-7|few|TRBD2
TGTGCCAGCAGTTATGAGACTAGCGGCTCCTACGAGCAGTACTTC
CASSYETSGSYEQYF
>TRBV29-1|TRBJ2-7|NA|NA
TGCAGCGTTCTCACACTTACCTACGAGCAGTACTTC
CSVLTLTYEQYF
>TRBV30|TRBJ2-7|NA|TRBD1
TGTGCCTGGGAGAACGGGACAGGGAGTTCCTACGAGCAGTACTTC
CAWENGTGSSYEQYF
>TRBV11-2|TRBJ2-3|NA|TRBD2
TGTGCCAGCAGCTCCCCGGGCGGGAGATGGACAGATACGCAGTATTTT
CASSSPGGRWTDTQYF
>TRBV28|TRBJ1-1|NA|TRBD1
TGTGCCAGCAGTTATACAGGGGGCACTGAAGCTTTCTTT
CASSYTGGTEAFF
>TRBV7-9|TRBJ2-3|NA|NA
TGTGCCAGCAGCCCCGGCGGGGGTACAGGGGGGACTTATACGCAGTATTTT
CASSPGGGTGGTYTQYF
>TRBV6-1|TRBJ2-7|NA|NA
TGTGCCAGCCGAGGAGCGGGTCAGGTAGAGCAGTACTTC
CASRGAGQVEQYF
>TRBV7-9|TRBJ2-7|once|NA
TGTGCCAGCAGCTTAGAGGGCGGAAAGTCCTACGAGCAGTACTTC
CASSLEGGKSYEQYF
>TRBV9|TRBJ2-7|NA|NA
TGTGCCAGCAGCGACAGTCCAAGCTCCTACGAGCAGTACTTC
CASSDSPSSYEQYF
>TRBV5-1|TRBJ2-7|NA|NA
TGCGCCAGCAGCTTGGTCGGCGGGGCTGGATACGAGCAGTACTTC
CASSLVGGAGYEQYF
>TRBV28|TRBJ2-7|NA|TRBD2
TGTGCCAGCAGTTTTGCCGGACTAGCCGGCTACGAGCAGTACTTC
CASSFAGLAGYEQYF
>TRBV25-1|TRBJ1-1|NA|NA
TGTGCCAGCAGGGCCGGGGTGAACACTGAAGCTTTCTTT
CASRAGVNTEAFF
>TRBV2|TRBJ2-7|few|NA
TGTGCCAGCCGAGACCGGACAGCCTACGAGCAGTACTTC
CASRDRTAYEQYF
>TRBV5-4|TRBJ2-2|NA|TRBD1
TGTGCCAGCAGCTTGGACAGGGGATACACCGGGGAGCTGTTTTTT
CASSLDRGYTGELFF
>TRBV27|TRBJ2-1|NA|NA
TGTGCCAGCAGTTTGTCGTCCGGCAATGAGCAGTTCTTC
CASSLSSGNEQFF
>TRBV25-1|TRBJ1-1|NA|NA
TGTGCCAGCAGTCTAGGGAACACTGAAGCTTTCTTT
CASSLGNTEAFF
>TRBV4-2|TRBJ2-7|NA|NA
TGTGCCAGCAGCCAAGAGGATCTTACGTGGTACGAGCAGTACTTC
CASSQEDLTWYEQYF
>TRBV19|TRBJ2-3|NA|NA
TGTGCCAGTAGTATAGGAACTAGTCTGGATACGCAGTATTTT
CASSIGTSLDTQYF
>TRBV6-6|TRBJ1-4|NA|NA
TGTGCCAGTGCCCTAGGACAGACTAATGAAAAACTGTTTTTT
CASALGQTNEKLFF
>TRBV15|TRBJ1-3|NA|NA
TGTGCCACCAGTGCCGACAGAGATATTGGAAACACCATATATTTT
CATSADRDIGNTIYF
>TRBV7-3|TRBJ2-2|NA|NA
TGTGCCAGCAGCACCCTCGGGGGAGCATATACCGGGGAGCTGTTTTTT
CASSTLGGAYTGELFF
>TRBV27|TRBJ2-1|NA|NA
TGTGCCAGCGCGCGAGGGGTCCCTTCGTACAATGAGCAGTTCTTC
CASARGVPSYNEQFF